The 18 T cell receptor beta chains listed next were all sequenced from one sample in a study of T-cell reconstitution after alpha-beta-depleted transplantation in children. Researchers prepared the TCRbeta library using unique molecular identifiers, the study reports. TCRdb analysed the PCR reads with MiXCR anew, one entry per CDR3 protein. Of around 240,000 distinct CDR3 sequences listed, 9.7% are singletons. This specimen was PBMCs from the stem cell graft donor, taken from the stem cell graft. The receptor set was obtained from a human donor who donated a stem cell graft to a child with SCID.

In its sample, this clonotype was seen many times. The V gene is TRBV7-9, the J gene TRBJ1-1; D is ambiguous. CDR1 is SEHNR and CDR2 is FQNEAQ in the germline V gene (reference sequence). The CDR3 is made up of 13 amino acids. Trimming cost V 3 bases and J 3 bases, with 8 bases left between them. CDR3 sequence reads: CASSLGTDTEAFF. The CDR3 bases are TGTGCCAGCAGCTTGGGCACGGACACTGAAGCTTTCTTT.

This clonotype has ten or more counts. J is TRBJ2-2 and V is TRBV7-2; 7 bases fit TRBD2. Germline values: CDR1 SGHTA, CDR2 FQGNSA. The ends lost 2 bases at V and 6 bases at J; junction bases unmatched: 3. The CDR3 loop spans 14 amino acids. This CDR3 is CASSLSGGPGELFF. CDR3 nucleotides: TGTGCCAGCAGCTTATCGGGGGGACCCGGGGAGCTGTTTTTT.

This clonotype has ten or more counts. The genes are TRBV20-1 and TRBJ1-1; 10 bases agree with TRBD1. Germline V CDR1 and CDR2: DFQATT, SNEGSKA (reference sequence). J was trimmed by 5 bases and V by 4 bases; bases with no gene match: 7. The CDR3 extends over 14 amino acids. The CDR3 bases are TGCAGTGCTACCAACGGACAGGGGGGGACTGAAGCTTTCTTT. The encoded protein is CSATNGQGGTEAFF.

This clonotype was counted at least ten times. The chain combines TRBV7-9 with TRBJ1-3, with D hard to call. Germline V gene data show CDR1 as SEHNR and CDR2 as FQNEAQ (reference sequence). The CDR3 is made up of 15 amino acids. V lost 1 base and J 8 bases, leaving 15 bases between the germline ends. CDR3 in amino acids: CASSLVKGLTDTIYF. CDR3 in DNA: TGTGCCAGCAGCTTAGTTAAAGGGTTGACGGACACCATATATTTT.

This clonotype was counted ten times or more. The chain carries TRBV19 and TRBJ1-1; D not certain. Trimming cost V 6 bases and J 4 bases, with 18 bases left between them. CDR3 size: 15 residues. The germline V gene has CDR1 LNHDA and CDR2 SQIVND (reference sequence). CDR3 DNA: TGTGCCAGTAGCCCTCGGGCACTAACCCTCACTGAAGCTTTCTTT. Translation gives CASSPRALTLTEAFF.

This clonotype occurred many times. The J gene is TRBJ2-2, the V gene TRBV5-1; no clear D gene. This CDR3 comprises 18 residues. CDR1 SGHRS and CDR2 YFSETQ come from the germline V gene. Trimming removed 5 bases at V and 0 bases at J, with 20 bases between. CDR3: CASSRLGFTPSNTGELFF. CDR3 nucleotides: TGCGCCAGCAGTCGGTTAGGTTTTACACCTTCGAACACCGGGGAGCTGTTTTTT.

This clonotype was detected ten times or more. The chain recombines TRBV12-3 or TRBV12-4 with TRBJ1-2; D gene uncertain. The V end was cut by 4 bases, the J end by 5 bases, with 17 bases between. The length of the CDR3 is 15 residues. CDR3 sequence: CASSSDLPRGYGYTF. CDR3 in DNA: TGTGCCAGCAGTTCAGATCTACCTCGTGGGTATGGCTACACCTTC.

The table lists this clonotype with many counts. V gene TRBV12-3 or TRBV12-4 combines with J gene TRBJ1-2, with D maybe TRBD1 (6 bases). CDR3 length equals 14 residues. Trimming shortened V by 6 bases and J by 6 bases, and 17 bases separated the two germline ends. CDR3 sequence (DNA): TGTGCCAGCAGATTTGCGGGGGGCTTCAATGGCTACACCTTC. Translated: CASRFAGGFNGYTF.

This clonotype was seen a handful of times. The V gene is TRBV7-9, the J gene TRBJ2-5, with a possible D match to TRBD2 (5 bases). V lost 3 bases, J lost 2 bases, and 13 bases lay in between. This CDR3 comprises 15 residues. CDR1 and CDR2 from the germline V gene are SEHNR and FQNEAQ (reference sequence). The CDR3 nucleotides are TGTGCCAGCAGCTTCCGGGGTCGGGGACAAGAGACCCAGTACTTC. This gives the protein CASSFRGRGQETQYF.

This clonotype was seen a handful of times. The chain employs TRBV20-1 and TRBJ1-1; possibly TRBD1 for D (5 bases). This CDR3 has 14 amino acids. Germline CDR1 DFQATT, CDR2 SNEGSKA (reference sequence). Trimming left V 0 bases short and J 5 bases short, with 13 bases between. CDR3 sequence reads: CSARDPGKETEAFF. The CDR3 DNA is TGCAGTGCTAGAGATCCAGGGAAGGAGACTGAAGCTTTCTTT.

This clonotype was found many times. The chain employs TRBV4-1 and TRBJ1-5; D is undetermined. CDR3 size: 14 residues. V lost 0 bases, J lost 6 bases, and 9 bases lay in between. The V gene's germline CDR1 is MGHRA and CDR2 YSYEKL. The CDR3 spells CASSQDLLGQPQHF. As DNA, the CDR3 is TGCGCCAGCAGCCAAGATTTGTTAGGTCAGCCCCAGCATTTT.

The gene calls are TRBV12-3 or TRBV12-4 and TRBJ1-3; 8 nucleotides align to TRBD1. V shed 6 bases and J 0 bases; nucleotides not matched to a gene: 16. The CDR3 runs to 19 residues. CDR3 sequence reads: CASRPGQGFTTFSGNTIYF. The CDR3 coding sequence is TGTGCCAGCAGACCCGGACAGGGCTTTACGACCTTCTCTGGAAACACCATATATTTT.

This clonotype was seen at least ten times. The chain has TRBV24-1 and TRBJ2-3; 10 bases agree with TRBD1. The germline V gene has CDR1 KGHDR and CDR2 SFDVKD. The CDR3 is 16 residues long. The ends lost 2 bases at V and 7 bases at J; junction bases unmatched: 8. The CDR3 is CATSDSGQGTRNTQYF. CDR3 coding DNA: TGTGCCACCAGTGATTCGGGACAGGGGACGAGGAATACGCAGTATTTT.

This clonotype appeared many times. V usage is TRBV7-2 and J usage is TRBJ2-5; 7 positions match TRBD2. The CDR3 covers 14 residues. J lost 3 bases, V lost 3 bases, and 4 bases had no gene match. CDR1 and CDR2 (germline): SGHTA, FQGNSA. The CDR3 DNA sequence: TGTGCCAGCAGCTTCTCAGGACTAGAAGAGACCCAGTACTTC. It encodes CASSFSGLEETQYF.

In its sample, this clonotype was seen many times. The J gene is TRBJ2-1, the V gene TRBV5-1; D may match TRBD1 or TRBD2 (5 bases each). The CDR3 runs to 16 residues. The germline gives CDR1 SGHRS, CDR2 YFSETQ. The V gene lost 4 bases and the J gene lost 4 bases, with 18 bases spanning the gap. CDR3 in DNA: TGCGCCAGCAGCCCCCGCCAGGGAGCCCCTTACAATGAGCAGTTCTTC. Protein product: CASSPRQGAPYNEQFF.

The chain combines TRBV4-3 with TRBJ1-2; tentatively, D is TRBD1 (6 bases). Per the germline V gene, CDR1 is LGHNA and CDR2 is YSLEER. CDR3 length: 14 amino acids. V gave up 0 bases and J gave up 6 bases, with 11 bases separating them. CDR3 sequence: CASSQDRGGDGYTF. The CDR3 DNA follows: TGCGCCAGCAGCCAAGACAGGGGTGGGGATGGCTACACCTTC.

This clonotype was detected ten times or more. The genes are TRBV21-1 and TRBJ2-7; the table's D call, TRBD2, was not checked against the DNA. TRBV21-1 is flagged as a pseudogene. CDR3 length: 15 amino acids. This CDR3 is CASIPGPGCRGEQYF. The CDR3 nucleotides are TGTGCCAGCATCCCAGGGCCGGGTTGTAGGGGAGAGCAGTACTTC.

V gene TRBV5-1 combines with J gene TRBJ2-2, with 11 bases matching TRBD2. This CDR3 is built from 16 residues. Looked up from germline, CDR1 is SGHRS and CDR2 is YFSETQ. V shed 1 base and J 7 bases; nucleotides not matched to a gene: 6. The CDR3 loop reads CASSLLAGGPDGELFF. CDR3 bases: TGCGCCAGCAGCTTGTTAGCGGGGGGGCCCGACGGGGAGCTGTTTTTT.